This T cell receptor beta chain was sequenced for a study of tumor-infiltrating lymphocytes in primary liver carcinoma. This clonotype was detected ten times or more. From around 20-30 mg of unsorted bulk tissue, DNA and RNA were co-extracted together. None of the patients had received treatment, and all had chronic HBV infection. J gave up 2 bases and V 2 bases, and 4 bases lay outside the gene matches. CDR3 length: 15 amino acids. The germline CDR1 and CDR2 sequences are MDHEN and SYDVKM. The investigators made TCR beta cDNA from 400 to 550 ng total RNA, using a constant-region primer. Three nested multiplex PCR rounds of slightly modified ARM-PCR generated TCR beta libraries. TRBV1-TRBV30 forward primers paired with a C-beta reverse primer were used in the first two PCR rounds, which ran roughly 9 cycles each. One entry per CDR3 protein results from TCRdb running MiXCR on the multiplex PCR reads. The sample shows tens of thousands of distinct CDR3 sequences, approximately 70% of them seen only once.

Sequencing was carried out using tumor-adjacent normal liver tissue. The receptor's source is a middle-aged man with primary liver carcinoma and hepatitis B virus infection. J is TRBJ2-3 and V is TRBV28, with TRBD2 identical over 7 bases. The chain's CDR3 is CASSLRAGYTDTQYF. CDR3 DNA sequence: TGTGCCAGCAGTTTAAGAGCGGGATACACAGATACGCAGTATTTT.